The rows below give T cell receptor beta chains drawn from one sample of a study of PD-1 blockade in classical Hodgkin lymphoma. The assay was immunoSEQ multiplex PCR, and TCRdb's table has in-frame clones only and misses some. There are about 64,000 clones in the sample; just over 90% occur only once, and around 8% lies in the top ten. The sample consisted of peripheral blood mononuclear cells (PBMCs), taken before the fourth cycle of nivolumab. Receptors were obtained from a human donor with classical Hodgkin lymphoma. The CDR3 runs from the conserved cysteine through the conserved F or W. Fields, in order: V gene, D gene, J gene, clone size, CDR3 protein, CDR3 DNA. D genes are given only for firm matches. Clone sizes are given selectively: once, few, many, or a class where the clone is expanded.

v_gene: TRBV29-1
d_gene: .
j_gene: TRBJ2-7
abundance: .
CDR3aa: CSVVDSYEQYF
CDR3nt: TGCAGCGTTGTGGATTCCTACGAGCAGTACTTC

v_gene: TRBV5-1
d_gene: .
j_gene: TRBJ2-3
abundance: .
CDR3aa: CASSGVDTDTQYF
CDR3nt: TGCGCCAGCAGCGGGGTTGACACAGATACGCAGTATTTT

v_gene: TRBV18
d_gene: TRBD2
j_gene: TRBJ2-3
abundance: .
CDR3aa: CASSPKIAGGDTQYF
CDR3nt: TGTGCCAGCTCACCAAAGATAGCGGGAGGGGATACGCAGTATTTT

v_gene: TRBV6-5
d_gene: .
j_gene: TRBJ1-2
abundance: .
CDR3aa: CASSYLQQGSGYTF
CDR3nt: TGTGCCAGCAGTTACCTCCAACAGGGTTCCGGCTACACCTTC

v_gene: TRBV11-2
d_gene: .
j_gene: TRBJ2-7
abundance: .
CDR3aa: CASSPSGVSNEQYF
CDR3nt: TGTGCCAGCAGCCCGTCGGGGGTCTCCAACGAGCAGTACTTC

v_gene: TRBV18
d_gene: .
j_gene: TRBJ1-1
abundance: .
CDR3aa: CASSPSPGRLNTEAFF
CDR3nt: TGTGCCAGCTCACCATCCCCGGGACGGCTGAACACTGAAGCTTTCTTT

v_gene: TRBV29-1
d_gene: .
j_gene: TRBJ1-1
abundance: once
CDR3aa: CSVAGVATEAFF
CDR3nt: TGCAGCGTTGCAGGTGTTGCCACTGAAGCTTTCTTT

v_gene: TRBV7-2
d_gene: TRBD1
j_gene: TRBJ2-7
abundance: once
CDR3aa: CASSAQGALEQYF
CDR3nt: TGTGCCAGCAGCGCACAGGGGGCGCTCGAGCAGTACTTC

v_gene: TRBV2
d_gene: .
j_gene: TRBJ1-2
abundance: .
CDR3aa: CASRFNGAGYGYTF
CDR3nt: TGTGCCAGCAGGTTCAACGGGGCGGGTTATGGCTACACCTTC

v_gene: TRBV6-5
d_gene: .
j_gene: TRBJ2-7
abundance: .
CDR3aa: CASRPPGLSHEQYF
CDR3nt: TGTGCCAGCAGACCCCCGGGACTGTCGCACGAGCAGTACTTC

v_gene: TRBV6-5
d_gene: .
j_gene: TRBJ2-7
abundance: .
CDR3aa: CASGPPGYEQYF
CDR3nt: TGTGCCAGCGGGCCCCCCGGGTACGAGCAGTACTTC

v_gene: TRBV2
d_gene: TRBD2
j_gene: TRBJ2-7
abundance: .
CDR3aa: CASRGLDSYEQYF
CDR3nt: TGTGCCAGCAGGGGACTAGATTCCTACGAGCAGTACTTC

v_gene: TRBV10-3
d_gene: .
j_gene: TRBJ2-3
abundance: .
CDR3aa: CASTSWDTQYF
CDR3nt: TGTGCCAGCACTAGCTGGGATACGCAGTATTTT

v_gene: TRBV29-1
d_gene: .
j_gene: TRBJ1-1
abundance: few
CDR3aa: CSVEEYDEAFF
CDR3nt: TGCAGCGTTGAAGAGTACGATGAAGCTTTCTTT

v_gene: TRBV6-5
d_gene: TRBD1
j_gene: TRBJ2-5
abundance: .
CDR3aa: CASSQQGQETQYF
CDR3nt: TGTGCCAGCAGCCAACAGGGGCAAGAGACCCAGTACTTC

v_gene: TRBV28
d_gene: .
j_gene: TRBJ2-7
abundance: .
CDR3aa: CASSPSGGAYEQYF
CDR3nt: TGTGCCAGCAGCCCATCGGGGGGCGCGTACGAGCAGTACTTC

v_gene: TRBV28
d_gene: TRBD1
j_gene: TRBJ2-4
abundance: .
CDR3aa: CATHKQGAKNIQYF
CDR3nt: TGTGCCACCCACAAACAGGGGGCCAAAAACATTCAGTACTTC

v_gene: TRBV9
d_gene: .
j_gene: TRBJ2-1
abundance: .
CDR3aa: CASSVPSNEQFF
CDR3nt: TGTGCCAGCAGCGTACCAAGCAATGAGCAGTTCTTC